This T cell receptor beta chain was profiled in a study of blood T cell repertoires in COVID-19. Per the study methods: Amplification of reference gene primers was used by the study to estimate nucleated cell counts. The table came from immunoSEQ multiplex PCR; TCRdb's copy has only in-frame clones and leaves some out. V and J calls and clone size follow that table, whereas D and trimming were derived from the DNA. The sample has 70,000 to 95,000 clones, about 82% seen once. The sample comprised peripheral blood. This clonotype was sampled from a woman aged 65 to 85 with active or convalescent COVID-19.

The CDR3, as DNA: TGTGCCAGCAGTTCCCAGGGGGCGCATGGCTACACCTTC. Translating gives CASSSQGAHGYTF. The V gene is TRBV28, the J gene TRBJ1-2; 8 bases match TRBD1. Unmatched junction bases numbered 4, after V lost 4 bases and J lost 6 bases. Germline V gene sequence: CDR1 MDHEN, CDR2 SYDVKM. The CDR3 sequence is 13 residues long.